This T cell receptor (beta chain) was found in a study of CD8 T cells in Susac syndrome (dated by TCRdb to the late 2010s). Turning to the overall study: Repertoire sequencing was used to test whether CD8+ T cell activation and differentiation in Susac syndrome was antigen driven. CD8+ T cell repertoire clonality was compared between 12 healthy donors, roughly 14 Susac syndrome patients and around 16 multiple sclerosis patients.

To note about this clonotype: What this receptor recognizes is not known. Base-call qualities are not available, and no considerably larger clone is one nucleotide away.

The germline V gene (reference sequence) provides CDR1 DFQATT and CDR2 SNEGSKA. V has 6 bases trimmed and J has 7 bases trimmed; junction bases matching no gene number 15. The CDR3 numbers 14 residues from cysteine through phenylalanine. Only the CDR3 part of the read is kept: 42 bases, read in frame from the first base. RNA was extracted using the RNeasy kit, and about 0.5 to 1 ug of the RNA was reverse transcribed with random hexamers. The immunoSEQ multiplex PCR assay, covering 54 Vbeta and 13 Jbeta segments, was used to amplify TCR beta CDR3 regions. Bias from PCR amplification was corrected by using a synthetic template baseline for primer optimization and for computational correction. In the original analysis: Only productive sequences were kept, with reads annotated to V, D and J genes according to IMGT and analyzed in immunoSEQ Analyzer. To calculate clonality, Shannon entropy was normalized by log2 of the number of productive unique sequences and then subtracted from one. For each patient and control, public and private clones were evaluated within the 100 most prevalent clones. A clone was defined as Susac-specific if it was absent from the healthy and MS cohorts, from around 960 published viral clones and from other ImmuneACCESS disease sequences. TCRdb took the public reads, trimmed them with fastp at Q25, ran MiXCR for clone calling and kept in-frame beta chains. Each entry merges the rows of one CDR3 protein and shows their most common DNA and genes. These V and J calls derive from TCRdb rather than the authors' analysis. This sample gives around 50,000 distinct CDR3 sequences in total; 92% of them show up just once. The top ten clonotypes cover around 0.43% of the sample.

Findings and caveats that apply to the study as a whole: The study acknowledged that relatively few individuals were included in the TCR sequencing and HLA analysis.

High-throughput TCR beta sequencing profiled peripheral blood CD8+ and CD4+ T cells from healthy donors, Susac syndrome patients and multiple sclerosis patients. Healthy donors were age- and sex-matched controls. Bulk CD8+ and CD4+ T cells were purified by magnetic negative isolation, whereas CD8+ TEMRA cells were enriched by FACS. Blood was collected in EDTA tubes and processed within 24 hours, with PBMCs isolated through density gradient centrifugation. PBMCs intended for TCR sequencing were cryopreserved in liquid nitrogen and thawed later in a water bath at 37 degrees C. The sorted or isolated CD4+, CD8+ and CD8+ TEMRA cells reached a purity of at least 90%.

Sequencing used CD8+ T cells from PBMCs. The rearranged segments are TRBV20-1 and TRBJ2-7; 7 bases in between match TRBD1. The clonotype originates from a human donor in good health. The sequenced DNA is TGCAGTGCAAACGGGGCAGGGGGTTTGCGGGAGCAGTACTTC. Protein translation: CSANGAGGLREQYF.